These 17 T cell receptor beta chains share one sample of origin, sequenced in a study of spatial heterogeneity in lung cancer. Time point here: sample taken at primary tumor resection. Whole RNA, which was extracted from tumor, nontumor lung tissue or frozen PBMC, was sequenced without any cell sorting. TCRdb redid the calling of the 5' RACE reads with MiXCR, one entry per CDR3 protein. The sample holds 13,000 or so distinct CDR3 sequences, 3% to 5% seen once. The sample was PBMCs, taken at surgery. Receptor source: a male donor with early-stage non-small cell lung cancer.

This clonotype was seen many times. Since the library was made to target alpha chains, this beta chain is a stray read and its abundance is not meaningful. The chain combines TRBV20-1 with TRBJ2-1, with 11 nucleotides matching TRBD2. Germline-derived CDR1 and CDR2 are DFQATT and SNEGSKA (reference sequence). The CDR3 totals 14 residues. The V and J ends lost 3 bases and 5 bases, in that order; junction bases with no gene match: 3. CDR3 amino acids: CSARLAGGHNEQFF. The CDR3 nucleotides read TGCAGTGCTAGGCTAGCGGGAGGACACAATGAGCAGTTCTTC.

This clonotype was counted many times. The library was prepared for alpha chains; this beta chain is a stray read, so its frequency means little. The V and J genes are TRBV15 and TRBJ2-1; tentatively, D is TRBD2 (6 bases). The germline V and J ends were trimmed by 3 bases and 0 bases, with 15 bases remaining between them. Germline CDR1 reads LNHNV; CDR2 reads YYDKDF (reference sequence). The CDR3 is made up of 17 amino acids. CDR3 in amino acids: CATSSPTGTFSYNEQFF. Written as DNA, the CDR3 is TGTGCCACCAGCAGCCCCACCGGGACTTTCTCCTACAATGAGCAGTTCTTC. Based on the CDR3 plus reference TRBV15 and TRBJ2-1, the full variable domain is DAMVIQNPRYQVTQFGKPVTLSCSQTLNHNVMYWYQQKSSQAPKLLFHYYDKDFNNEADTPDNFQSRRPNTSFCFLDIRSPGLGDTAMYLCATSSPTGTFSYNEQFFGPGTRLTVL.

There are many counts of this clonotype. The size of this beta chain means little, since it is a stray read in a library made for alpha chains. This chain uses TRBV10-3 with TRBJ2-1; 7 nucleotides agree with TRBD2. Germline CDR1 and CDR2: ENHRY and SYGVKD. Trimming removed 8 bases from V and 5 bases from J; junction bases left unmatched: 18. CDR3 length equals 17 residues. In DNA form, the CDR3 reads TGTGCCATCCGGGGGGTATCGGCGGGAGAGCGGGACAATGAGCAGTTCTTC. Translation: CAIRGVSAGERDNEQFF.

This clonotype was seen at least ten times. This beta chain turned up in a library designed for alpha chains; as an off-target read, its abundance says little. This chain uses TRBV6-5 with TRBJ1-2, with D unclear. Germline assignment: CDR1 MNHEY and CDR2 SVGAGI. This CDR3 is 14 amino acids long. Trimming took 5 bases from V and 0 from J, leaving 10 bases between them. Here the CDR3 DNA reads TGTGCCAGCAGTCGTCAGCCCGCTAACTATGGCTACACCTTC. The encoded protein is CASSRQPANYGYTF.

This clonotype has a count of ten or more. The library was designed around alpha chains, so this beta chain is a stray read whose abundance carries little weight. In DNA form, the CDR3 reads TGTGCCACCAGTGATTTCGTGGGGGGGAACACCGGGGAGCTGTTTTTT. This codes for CATSDFVGGNTGELFF. This chain joins TRBV24-1 and TRBJ2-2; a weak D match, TRBD2 (6 bases). CDR3 size: 16 residues. Germline assignment: CDR1 KGHDR and CDR2 SFDVKD. Trimming pared 1 base from V and 1 base from J, leaving 9 bases between.

This clonotype has at least ten counts. As an off-target read in a library built for alpha chains, this beta chain has a frequency of little significance. The gene calls are TRBV6-5 and TRBJ2-3, with D perhaps TRBD2 (6 bases). The germline gives CDR1 MNHEY, CDR2 SVGAGI. This CDR3 is built from 12 residues. V was shortened by 2 bases and J by 14 bases, with 14 bases between the two germline ends. Here the CDR3 DNA reads TGTGCCAGCAGTTACATGGACTATGTATGGTATTTT. Translating it yields CASSYMDYVWYF.

This clonotype was recorded at least ten times. This beta chain was picked up by a library intended for alpha chains and is off target, so its count carries little meaning. This chain connects TRBV6-6 to TRBJ1-2; unclear D gene. Germline-derived CDR1 and CDR2 are MNHNY and SVGAGI (reference sequence). The CDR3 spans 11 residues. Between the trimmed V and J ends, which lost 0 bases and 9 bases, there was a span of 5 bases. The CDR3 DNA reads as TGTGCCAGCAGTTACTCAAGTAGCTACACCTTC. It translates to CASSYSSSYTF.

This clonotype was counted ten times or more. A library prepared for alpha chains yielded this beta chain as an off-target read; its size is of little meaning. The J gene is TRBJ1-6, the V gene TRBV7-3, with 9 positions matching TRBD1. The germline V gene encodes CDR1 SGHTA and CDR2 FQGTGA. The J segment lost 7 bases and the V segment lost 0 bases, leaving 1 base of the junction unmatched. The CDR3 length is 15 residues. CDR3 region: CASSLTGQGNSPLHF. In DNA, the CDR3 is TGTGCCAGCAGCTTAACGGGACAGGGCAATTCACCCCTCCACTTT.

This clonotype was detected ten times or more. Because the library targeted alpha chains, this beta chain is an off-target read whose size means little. The chain carries TRBV11-2 and TRBJ2-1; D may correspond to TRBD1 or TRBD2 (6 bases each). From germline, CDR1 is SGHAT and CDR2 FQNNGV. V lost 2 bases and J lost 9, with 11 bases in between. The CDR3 covers 13 residues. The DNA for the CDR3 is TGTGCCAGCAGCTTATCGGAGGGGGTTGAGCAGTTCTTC. It yields the protein CASSLSEGVEQFF. Full variable domain (remainder filled in from reference TRBV11-2 and TRBJ2-1): EAGVAQSPRYKIIEKRQSVAFWCNPISGHATLYWYQQILGQGPKLLIQFQNNGVVDDSQLPKDRFSAERLKGVDSTLKIQPAKLEDSAVYLCASSLSEGVEQFFGPGTRLTVL.

Ten or more counts support this clonotype. Being off target in a library aimed at alpha chains, this beta chain has a size of little meaning. The V call is TRBV7-2, the J call TRBJ2-4; 9 bases are a match to TRBD2. J gave up 6 bases and V 5 bases, and 5 bases lay outside the gene matches. This CDR3 has 14 amino acids. The germline V gene has CDR1 SGHTA and CDR2 FQGNSA. Here the CDR3 reads CASSISGGRNIQYF. In DNA, the CDR3 is TGTGCCAGCAGCATTAGCGGGGGTAGAAACATTCAGTACTTC.

Regarding this clonotype: A library made for alpha chains picked up this beta chain off target, so its size means little. This chain links TRBV7-2 with TRBJ2-5; 8 bases map to TRBD2. Germline V lookup: CDR1 SGHTA, CDR2 FQGNSA. V shed 1 base and J 1 base; nucleotides not matched to a gene: 5. This CDR3 has 16 residues. CDR3 bases: TGTGCCAGCAGCTTAGGAACGAGCGGGGGCCAAGAGACCCAGTACTTC. This translates into CASSLGTSGGQETQYF.

The table lists this clonotype with many counts. This beta chain appears as a stray read in a library generated for alpha chains; its size is not informative. This chain connects TRBV18 to TRBJ1-1; D gene uncertain. Germline assignment: CDR1 KGHSH and CDR2 LQKENI. V gave up 5 bases and J gave up 1 base, with 8 bases separating them. The CDR3 covers 13 residues. This CDR3 is CASSTGENTEAFF. The CDR3 DNA reads as TGTGCCAGCTCAACCGGAGAGAACACTGAAGCTTTCTTT.

This clonotype appeared many times. In a library made to pick up alpha chains, this beta chain is a stray read with a size that means little. V usage is TRBV28 and J usage is TRBJ1-2; 7 bases map to TRBD1. J was trimmed by 4 bases and V by 3 bases; bases with no gene match: 8. From germline, CDR1 is MDHEN and CDR2 SYDVKM. This CDR3 has 15 residues. The CDR3 loop reads CASSFVQGEIYGYTF. The DNA of the CDR3 is TGTGCCAGCAGTTTCGTTCAGGGGGAAATCTATGGCTACACCTTC.

This clonotype appeared many times. As an off-target read in a library built for alpha chains, this beta chain has a frequency of little significance. The V call is TRBV20-1, the J call TRBJ2-7, with TRBD2 matching over 13 bases. V lost 4 bases to trimming and J lost 8 bases; unmatched junction nucleotides: 11. CDR3 length equals 15 residues. Germline V CDR1 and CDR2: DFQATT, SNEGSKA (reference sequence). This chain's CDR3 is CSATSSGTSGIKQYF. The CDR3 DNA reads TGCAGTGCTACATCTTCCGGGACTAGCGGGATAAAGCAGTACTTC.

In regard to this clonotype: Since it is a stray read in a library aimed at alpha chains, this beta chain has a size that is not meaningful. The rearrangement links TRBV20-1 to TRBJ1-3; TRBD1 might be the D (6 bases). V dropped 2 bases and J dropped 0 bases, with 14 bases sitting between them. Germline assignment: CDR1 DFQATT and CDR2 SNEGSKA (reference sequence). This CDR3 comprises 16 residues. CDR3: CSARSQGSYSGNTIYF. DNA for the CDR3: TGCAGTGCTAGATCACAGGGATCATACTCTGGAAACACCATATATTTT.

At least ten counts were recorded for this clonotype. Because the library targeted alpha chains, this beta chain is an off-target read whose size means little. This chain joins TRBV2 and TRBJ2-6; no firm D call. The CDR3 runs 14 residues. Between the trimmed V and J ends, which lost 4 bases and 0 bases, there was a span of 4 bases. From germline, CDR1 is SNHLY and CDR2 FYNNEI. CDR3 in amino acids: CASSAYSGANVLTF. Here the CDR3 DNA reads TGTGCCAGCAGTGCCTACTCTGGGGCCAACGTCCTGACTTTC.

With respect to this clonotype: Since the library was made to target alpha chains, this beta chain is a stray read and its abundance is not meaningful. The chain combines TRBV12-3 or TRBV12-4 with TRBJ2-3, with a possible D match to TRBD2 (6 bases). The V gene lost 10 bases and the J gene lost 2 bases, with 16 bases spanning the gap. This CDR3 has 14 residues. This CDR3 reads CATMRGMNTDTQYF. The CDR3 region has the DNA TGTGCCACGATGCGGGGAATGAACACAGATACGCAGTATTTT.